This is a list of T cell receptor beta chains from one sample in a study of T cell responses to AZD1222 COVID-19 vaccine. Using immunoSEQ multiplex PCR, the repertoire was profiled, and TCRdb retains in-frame clones only, with some absent. The repertoire holds more than 80,000 clones, with 86% as singletons. Sequences were derived from peripheral blood, sampled on day 0 of AZD1222 vaccination. The source of these receptors is an adult in good health. The CDR3 runs from the conserved cysteine through the conserved F or W. A D gene is named only where the DNA matches it firmly. Only part of the rows carry a size: once, few, many, or a class if the clone is expanded.

d_call clone_size j_call cdr3_length v_call cdr3_aa cdr3_nt
. . TRBJ1-3 13 TRBV18 CASSPDLGNTIYF TGTGCCAGCTCACCGGATCTGGGAAACACCATATATTTT
. . TRBJ1-6 13 TRBV3-1/TRBV3-2 CASKDSYNSPLHF TGTGCCAGTAAGGACAGCTATAATTCACCCCTCCACTTT
TRBD1 . TRBJ2-6 16 TRBV5-1 CASYGTGMTGANVLTF TGCGCCAGCTACGGGACAGGGATGACTGGGGCCAACGTCCTGACTTTC
TRBD1 . TRBJ1-6 16 TRBV5-6 CASSVTHRGQGSPLHF TGTGCCAGCAGCGTTACCCACAGGGGGCAAGGTTCACCCCTCCACTTT
TRBD2 once TRBJ2-7 14 TRBV2 CASRTTSGGHEQYF TGTGCCAGTCGGACGACTAGCGGGGGACACGAGCAGTACTTC
. once TRBJ1-5 16 TRBV4-2 CASSQAHREGNQPQHF TGTGCCAGCAGCCAAGCTCACAGGGAGGGCAATCAGCCCCAGCATTTT
. . TRBJ1-2 15 TRBV19 CASSIPAGVDYGYTF TGTGCCAGTAGTATTCCCGCAGGGGTGGACTATGGCTACACCTTC
TRBD2 . TRBJ2-7 16 TRBV4-1 CASSQEFGLAGTEQYF TGCGCCAGCAGCCAAGAGTTCGGACTAGCGGGAACGGAGCAGTACTTC
. few TRBJ1-2 12 TRBV28 CASRSGNYGYTF TGTGCCAGCAGAAGCGGAAACTATGGCTACACCTTC
. . TRBJ2-3 16 TRBV6-1 CASSEILPPSTDTQYF TGTGCCAGCAGTGAAATACTTCCTCCTAGCACAGATACGCAGTATTTT
. . TRBJ2-7 14 TRBV3-1/TRBV3-2 CASSLIGGAYEQYF TGTGCCAGCAGCCTCATCGGTGGTGCCTACGAGCAGTACTTC
TRBD1 . TRBJ1-1 13 TRBV30 CAWRDRGGTEAFF TGTGCCTGGAGGGACAGGGGGGGCACTGAAGCTTTCTTT
TRBD2 . TRBJ2-7 15 TRBV28 CASRRGLAVNYEQYF TGTGCCAGCAGACGGGGACTAGCGGTAAACTACGAGCAGTACTTC
TRBD1 . TRBJ2-7 15 TRBV15 CATSRENRGGYEQYF TGTGCCACCAGCAGGGAGAACAGGGGCGGCTACGAGCAGTACTTC
. . TRBJ2-3 12 TRBV6-6 CASSLQSDTQYF TGTGCCAGCAGTTTACAGTCAGATACGCAGTATTTT
TRBD1 . TRBJ1-6 16 TRBV2 CASRVRTGSNNSPLHF TGTGCCAGCAGAGTTCGGACAGGGAGTAATAATTCACCCCTCCACTTT
. . TRBJ2-5 15 TRBV19 CASSIAVQAQETQYF TGTGCCAGTAGTATTGCAGTTCAGGCCCAAGAGACCCAGTACTTC
TRBD1 . TRBJ1-6 13 TRBV30 CAWHEGASSPLHF TGTGCCTGGCATGAGGGGGCAAGTTCACCCCTCCACTTT
. . TRBJ2-6 17 TRBV5-1 CASSLAGGATGANVLTF TGCGCCAGCAGCTTGGCCGGCGGCGCAACTGGGGCCAACGTCCTGACTTTC
. . TRBJ1-6 14 TRBV30 CALRASSYNSPLHF TGTGCCTTGAGGGCCAGCTCCTATAATTCACCCCTCCACTTT
TRBD1 . TRBJ1-4 14 TRBV28 CASTLRQGDEKLFF TGTGCCAGCACCCTTCGGCAGGGGGATGAAAAACTGTTTTTT
TRBD1 . TRBJ2-2 13 TRBV2 CASRTGYTGELFF TGTGCCAGCAGGACAGGGTACACCGGGGAGCTGTTTTTT
TRBD1 . TRBJ2-1 16 TRBV5-1 CASSYGQGSLMAEQFF TGCGCCAGCAGCTACGGACAGGGTAGCCTTATGGCTGAGCAGTTCTTC
TRBD2 . TRBJ2-7 15 TRBV3-1/TRBV3-2 CASRGGLADAYEQYF TGTGCCAGCAGGGGTGGGCTAGCGGACGCCTACGAGCAGTACTTC
TRBD1 . TRBJ2-2 17 TRBV5-5 CASSSLEGQVNTGELFF TGTGCCAGCAGCTCTTTAGAGGGACAGGTGAACACCGGGGAGCTGTTTTTT
. . TRBJ2-2 16 TRBV10-3 CAISESGGGNTGELFF TGTGCCATCAGTGAGTCGGGCGGGGGCAACACCGGGGAGCTGTTTTTT
. . TRBJ1-1 12 TRBV6-6 CASSLSAGRAFF TGTGCCAGCAGCCTTTCCGCAGGTCGAGCTTTCTTT
TRBD1 . TRBJ2-7 14 TRBV6-5 CASSYYRDSYEQYF TGTGCCAGCAGTTACTACCGGGACAGCTACGAGCAGTACTTC
. few TRBJ2-2 13 TRBV7-3 CASSLGPTGELFF TGTGCCAGCAGCTTAGGTCCCACCGGGGAGCTGTTTTTT
. . TRBJ2-1 13 TRBV12-3/TRBV12-4 CASSLYLGNEQFF TGTGCCAGCAGTTTGTACCTGGGCAATGAGCAGTTCTTC
. . TRBJ1-2 14 TRBV2 CASSDLEGNYGYTF TGTGCCAGCAGTGACCTTGAGGGTAACTATGGCTACACCTTC
. . TRBJ1-1 12 TRBV28 CASSFMGLEAFF TGTGCCAGCAGTTTTATGGGCCTAGAAGCTTTCTTT
TRBD1 few TRBJ1-5 15 TRBV15 CATSRAGTGNQPQHF TGTGCCACCAGCAGAGCTGGGACAGGGAATCAGCCCCAGCATTTT
. . TRBJ1-2 13 TRBV11-3 CASSLQGRYGYTF TGTGCCAGCAGCTTACAGGGTCGCTATGGCTACACCTTC
. once TRBJ2-5 13 TRBV3-1/TRBV3-2 CASSPAGQETQYF TGTGCCAGCAGCCCAGCGGGCCAAGAGACCCAGTACTTC
. . TRBJ1-2 15 TRBV5-6 CASSLGITGRNGYTF TGTGCCAGCAGCTTGGGGATAACAGGGAGGAATGGCTACACCTTC
TRBD2 . TRBJ2-3 14 TRBV7-2 CASSPGGSTDTQYF TGTGCCAGCAGCCCGGGGGGGTCCACAGATACGCAGTATTTT
. . TRBJ2-7 12 TRBV28 CASSSGRGEQYF TGTGCCAGCAGTTCGGGGCGGGGAGAGCAGTACTTC
. few TRBJ1-4 17 TRBV4-1 CASSTFGSVRSGEKLFF TGCGCCAGCAGCACTTTCGGGTCAGTCAGGTCCGGTGAAAAACTGTTTTTT
. . TRBJ1-4 13 TRBV28 CASIGTWNEKLFF TGTGCCAGCATCGGGACGTGGAATGAAAAACTGTTTTTT
TRBD1 . TRBJ2-7 15 TRBV18 CASSPIGGYSYEQYF TGTGCCAGCTCACCAATAGGGGGCTATAGCTACGAGCAGTACTTC
TRBD1 . TRBJ1-1 15 TRBV18 CASSPETGEGTEAFF TGTGCCAGCTCACCCGAGACAGGGGAAGGCACTGAAGCTTTCTTT
. . TRBJ1-3 13 TRBV5-1 CASSRWGGETIYF TGCGCCAGCAGCCGGTGGGGCGGCGAGACCATATATTTT
. . TRBJ2-1 14 TRBV3-1/TRBV3-2 CASSQGAGSNEQFF TGTGCCAGCAGCCAAGGGGCGGGGTCTAATGAGCAGTTCTTC
. . TRBJ2-7 14 TRBV3-1/TRBV3-2 CASSQGLEDYEQYF TGTGCCAGCAGCCAAGGTCTAGAGGACTACGAGCAGTACTTC
TRBD1 . TRBJ2-7 14 TRBV10-2 CASRTGTGGNEQYF TGCGCCAGCAGAACCGGGACAGGGGGAAACGAGCAGTACTTC
. . TRBJ1-1 11 TRBV11-1 CASSLVTEAFF TGTGCCAGCAGCTTAGTAACTGAAGCTTTCTTT
TRBD2 . TRBJ2-7 16 TRBV5-6 CASSLGSGIRSYEQYF TGTGCCAGCAGCTTGGGGAGCGGGATTCGCTCCTACGAGCAGTACTTC
TRBD1 . TRBJ1-3 12 TRBV7-9 CASSTGDNTIYF TGTGCCAGCAGCACAGGGGACAACACCATATATTTT
. . TRBJ2-7 13 TRBV5-1 CASSGGSAYEQYF TGCGCCAGCAGCGGGGGAAGCGCCTACGAGCAGTACTTC
. . TRBJ1-2 16 TRBV20-1 CSASGGIGLTNYGYTF TGCAGTGCTAGTGGGGGGATAGGGCTAACTAACTATGGCTACACCTTC